The 28 T cell receptor beta chains in this list originate from one sample, sequenced in a study of T-cell reconstitution after alpha-beta-depleted transplantation in children. Researchers prepared the TCRbeta library using unique molecular identifiers, the study reports. TCRdb re-analysed the PCR reads in MiXCR, keeping a single row per CDR3 protein. The sample carries 330,000 or so distinct CDR3 sequences, about 9.4% recorded once. The specimen was PBMCs from the stem cell graft donor, collected from the stem cell graft. The receptors here all came from a human donor who donated a stem cell graft to a child with acute lymphoblastic leukemia.

As to this clonotype: One base away lies a much larger clone, so this may be a sequencing read error. J is TRBJ2-2 and V is TRBV12-3 or TRBV12-4, with 7 nucleotides matching TRBD1. The CDR3 sequence is 16 residues long. V shed 5 bases and J 3 bases; nucleotides not matched to a gene: 9. CDR3 in amino acids: CASSHPGQWYTGELFF. The CDR3 coding sequence is TGTGCCAGCAGTCATCCGGGACAGTGGTACACCGGGGAGCTGTTTTTT.

This sequence joins TRBV7-9 and TRBJ2-1; D is unresolved. Germline V gives CDR1 SEHNR, CDR2 FQNEAQ (reference sequence). The CDR3 is 11 amino acids. Trimming took 4 bases from V and 9 from J, leaving 7 bases between them. CDR3 sequence: CASSSIFEQFF. In nucleotides, the CDR3 is TGTGCCAGCAGCTCCATCTTTGAGCAGTTCTTC. Supplemented by reference TRBV7-9 and TRBJ2-1, the full variable domain reads DTGVSQNPRHKITKRGQNVTFRCDPISEHNRLYWYRQTLGQGPEFLTYFQNEAQLEKSRLLSDRFSAERPKGSFSTLEIQRTEQGDSAMYLCASSSIFEQFFGPGTRLTVL.

The V gene is TRBV11-2, the J gene TRBJ2-1; 13 bases agree with TRBD2. CDR1 is SGHAT and CDR2 is FQNNGV in the germline V gene. Unmatched junction bases numbered 14, after V lost 4 bases and J lost 2 bases. The CDR3 has 20 residues. CDR3 region: CASSSPPWTSGSEPYNEQFF. The CDR3 DNA sequence: TGTGCCAGCAGCTCCCCTCCATGGACTAGCGGGAGCGAACCCTACAATGAGCAGTTCTTC.

This clonotype was seen more than once but under ten times. The gene calls are TRBV7-2 and TRBJ2-3; D is unresolved. From germline, CDR1 is SGHTA and CDR2 FQGNSA. V lost 1 base to trimming and J lost 10 bases, with 12 bases between them. CDR3 length: 13 residues. CDR3 loop: CASSLGTSQAQYF. CDR3 nucleotide sequence: TGTGCCAGCAGCTTAGGGACGTCCCAGGCGCAGTATTTT.

This clonotype showed up many times. J is TRBJ2-7 and V is TRBV5-1; TRBD2 might be the D (5 bases). CDR3 size: 12 residues. V was clipped by 1 base and J by 5 bases, with 7 bases between them. CDR1 SGHRS and CDR2 YFSETQ come from the germline V gene. In DNA form, the CDR3 reads TGCGCCAGCAGCTTGACCGGGAACGAGCAGTACTTC. Translation: CASSLTGNEQYF.

This chain connects TRBV7-4 to TRBJ2-1; D unresolved. Per germline, CDR1 SGHVT and CDR2 SQSDAQ. V was cut by 5 bases and J by 15 bases, with 23 bases left in between. This CDR3 region has 14 residues. The CDR3 is CASSTRSQRTARFF. CDR3 sequence (DNA): TGTGCCAGCAGCACGCGGAGCCAAAGGACCGCCCGGTTCTTC.

This chain connects TRBV4-1 to TRBJ1-5, with D perhaps TRBD1 (6 bases). Trimming took off 1 base at V and 6 bases at J, with 13 bases between the two ends. This CDR3 is built from 15 residues. Germline V gives CDR1 MGHRA, CDR2 YSYEKL. CDR3 nucleotides: TGCGCCAGCAGCCAAGTAAGCCCAGGGGTTCAGCCCCAGCATTTT. Translating it yields CASSQVSPGVQPQHF.

V and J are TRBV24-1 and TRBJ2-1; 9 bases align to TRBD2. The J segment lost 4 bases and the V segment lost 4 bases, leaving 7 bases of the junction unmatched. Germline assignment: CDR1 KGHDR and CDR2 SFDVKD. This CDR3 has 16 residues. CDR3 sequence (DNA): TGTGCCACCAGTGACGCAACTAGCGGGTCATACAATGAGCAGTTCTTC. Residues: CATSDATSGSYNEQFF.

The rearrangement links TRBV12-3 or TRBV12-4 to TRBJ2-1; 11 bases are shared with TRBD1. There are 17 residues in the CDR3. Trimming removed 5 bases from V and 8 bases from J; junction bases left unmatched: 14. CDR3 DNA sequence: TGTGCCAGCAGTGGACAGGGGGCGGGGGGTGAGGTCGATGAGCAGTTCTTC. Translated: CASSGQGAGGEVDEQFF.

V is TRBV12-3 or TRBV12-4 and J is TRBJ2-1; either TRBD1 or TRBD2 may supply D (5 bases each). This CDR3 contains 15 residues. V lost 5 bases and J lost 4, with 15 bases in between. This CDR3 reads CASSGGFEKYNEQFF. DNA for the CDR3: TGTGCCAGCAGTGGGGGTTTTGAGAAGTACAATGAGCAGTTCTTC.

This clonotype was counted a few times. This chain joins TRBV14 and TRBJ2-4; D not resolved. V was pared by 6 bases and J by 0 bases, with 12 bases between. Germline V gene sequence: CDR1 SGHDN, CDR2 FVKESK. This CDR3 region has 15 residues. CDR3 nucleotide sequence: TGTGCCAGCAGTCCCCGGACGGTAGCCAAAAACATTCAGTACTTC. It specifies CASSPRTVAKNIQYF.

This clonotype was observed a few times. A junction end diverges from the germline sequence, so it may reflect a read error. The chain combines TRBV7-9 with TRBJ2-5; possible D gene TRBD2, 5 bases. Looked up from germline, CDR1 is SEHNR and CDR2 is FQNEAQ (reference sequence). This CDR3 region has 16 residues. DNA of the CDR3: TGTGCCATCAGCTCACCATGGGGAGTTTTTCAAGAGACCCAGTACTTC. As protein: CAISSPWGVFQETQYF.

There are many counts of this clonotype. The rearrangement joins TRBV7-2 to TRBJ1-2; a weak D match, TRBD1 (6 bases). The V end was cut by 1 base, the J end by 7 bases, with 16 bases between. The CDR3 sequence is 15 residues long. Germline V lookup: CDR1 SGHTA, CDR2 FQGNSA. CDR3 residues: CASSLVSTGGVGYTF. As DNA, the CDR3 is TGTGCCAGCAGCTTAGTGTCGACAGGCGGGGTTGGCTACACCTTC.

A few counts support this clonotype. V and J are TRBV11-1 and TRBJ2-7; 13 nucleotides agree with TRBD2. The V gene's germline CDR1 is SGHAT and CDR2 FQDESV (reference sequence). The CDR3 has 20 residues. After removal of 5 bases from V and 3 bases from J, the junction contained 19 bases not matched to a gene. The CDR3 DNA reads TGTGCCAGCAGCGCCCGGCGACTAGCGGGAGGCCTGCATTTTAGCTACGAGCAGTACTTC. Its translation: CASSARRLAGGLHFSYEQYF. Based on the CDR3 plus reference TRBV11-1 and TRBJ2-7, the full variable domain is EAEVAQSPRYKITEKSQAVAFWCDPISGHATLYWYRQILGQGPELLVQFQDESVVDDSQLPKDRFSAERLKGVDSTLKIQPAELGDSAMYLCASSARRLAGGLHFSYEQYFGPGTRLTVT.

In this sample, this clonotype turned up many times. This sequence joins TRBV7-2 and TRBJ2-1; D ambiguous. This CDR3 comprises 12 residues. The V gene's germline CDR1 is SGHTA and CDR2 FQGNSA. Deletions cut 0 bases from V and 6 bases from J, with 3 bases between. CDR3 sequence: CASSLAVNEQFF. The CDR3, as DNA: TGTGCCAGCAGCTTAGCGGTCAATGAGCAGTTCTTC.

This clonotype was seen many times. The chain employs TRBV28 and TRBJ2-2; unclear D gene. V lost 3 bases and J lost 7, with 6 bases in between. Germline CDR1 reads MDHEN; CDR2 reads SYDVKM. This CDR3 is 12 amino acids long. CDR3: CASSLDGGELFF. The CDR3 DNA reads TGTGCCAGCAGTTTGGATGGCGGGGAGCTGTTTTTT.

V and J are TRBV5-6 and TRBJ2-7, with D uncertain. The CDR3 runs 12 residues. Germline V gives CDR1 SGHDT, CDR2 YYEEEE. Trimming left V 0 bases short and J 4 bases short, with 5 bases between. The CDR3 loop reads CASSLARYEQYF. CDR3 DNA sequence: TGTGCCAGCAGCTTGGCCCGGTACGAGCAGTACTTC.

The sample holds a few counts of this clonotype. V is TRBV5-1 and J is TRBJ2-1, with TRBD2 as a possible D gene (5 bases). Trimming removed 4 bases at V and 0 bases at J, with 17 bases between. Germline V CDR1 and CDR2: SGHRS, YFSETQ. The CDR3 totals 17 residues. CDR3 DNA: TGCGCCAGCAGCCTAGGACTGGATCCGAGCTCCTACAATGAGCAGTTCTTC. Protein product: CASSLGLDPSSYNEQFF. Drawing the rest from reference TRBV5-1 and TRBJ2-1, the complete variable domain is KAGVTQTPRYLIKTRGQQVTLSCSPISGHRSVSWYQQTPGQGLQFLFEYFSETQRNKGNFPGRFSGRQFSNSRSEMNVSTLELGDSALYLCASSLGLDPSSYNEQFFGPGTRLTVL.

This clonotype was recorded a few times. The DNA of the CDR3 is TGCAGTGCTAGGAAACTAGCTGAGACAGATACGCAGTATTTT. Its translation: CSARKLAETDTQYF. The chain is built from TRBV20-1 and TRBJ2-3; possible D gene TRBD2, 6 bases. V lost 3 bases and J 3 bases, leaving 13 bases between the germline ends. Germline V gives CDR1 DFQATT, CDR2 SNEGSKA (reference sequence). The CDR3 has 14 amino acids.

This clonotype was counted between two and nine times. The chain has TRBV20-1 and TRBJ2-1, with TRBD2 identical over 8 bases. This CDR3 is 15 amino acids long. Trimming at V came to 0 bases and at J to 3 bases, leaving 4 bases not matched to a gene. In germline, CDR1 is DFQATT, CDR2 SNEGSKA (reference sequence). CDR3 DNA: TGCAGTGCTAGAGATCGGCTAGCGGGCTACAATGAGCAGTTCTTC. Residues: CSARDRLAGYNEQFF.

This clonotype was seen at least ten times. The chain recombines TRBV12-3 or TRBV12-4 with TRBJ2-5; D gene unclear. This CDR3 is 14 amino acids long. Trimming removed 2 bases at V and 2 bases at J, with 9 bases between. This CDR3 is CASSLRRQQETQYF. The CDR3 bases are TGTGCCAGCAGTTTAAGGCGGCAGCAAGAGACCCAGTACTTC.

The chain uses TRBV5-1 and TRBJ2-5; D unclear. CDR1 and CDR2 from the germline V gene are SGHRS and YFSETQ. The CDR3 length is 14 residues. V gave up 4 bases and J gave up 5 bases, with 15 bases separating them. CDR3 nucleotides: TGCGCCAGCAGCCACTCGGACGTCAGGGAGACCCAGTACTTC. Amino acid sequence: CASSHSDVRETQYF.

V and J are TRBV18 and TRBJ2-2; D is unresolved. The V end was cut by 0 bases, the J end by 0 bases, with 11 bases between. Germline values: CDR1 KGHSH, CDR2 LQKENI. The CDR3 totals 17 residues. CDR3 region: CASSPPTVKSNTGELFF. CDR3 coding DNA: TGTGCCAGCTCACCACCGACGGTGAAATCGAACACCGGGGAGCTGTTTTTT. Looking up the rest from reference TRBV18 and TRBJ2-2 gives the full variable domain: NAGVMQNPRHLVRRRGQEARLRCSPMKGHSHVYWYRQLPEEGLKFMVYLQKENIIDESGMPKERFSAEFPKEGPSILRIQQVVRGDSAAYFCASSPPTVKSNTGELFFGEGSRLTVL.

The sample holds a few counts of this clonotype. The CDR3 coding sequence is TGTGCCAGCAGCCCCCGGAGGGTAGCGGACAATGAGCAGTTCTTC. It codes for CASSPRRVADNEQFF. This chain links TRBV7-2 with TRBJ2-1, with D perhaps matching TRBD2 (6 bases). The CDR3 is 15 residues long. CDR1 and CDR2 from the germline V gene are SGHTA and FQGNSA. V shed 5 bases and J shed 5 bases, with 16 bases lying between them.

This clonotype was recorded many times. The V gene is TRBV5-1, the J gene TRBJ2-5; D is perhaps TRBD2 (6 bases). This CDR3 is built from 15 residues. CDR1 is SGHRS and CDR2 is YFSETQ in the germline V gene. V was clipped by 2 bases and J by 5 bases, with 16 bases between them. DNA for the CDR3: TGCGCCAGCAGCTTTGGTATGGAGGGGCAGGAGACCCAGTACTTC. Encoded protein: CASSFGMEGQETQYF.

This chain connects TRBV6-5 to TRBJ2-7; tentative D call: TRBD2 (5 bases). V was cut by 2 bases and J by 0 bases, with 8 bases left in between. CDR3 length: 14 amino acids. Per the germline V gene, CDR1 is MNHEY and CDR2 is SVGAGI. This chain's CDR3 is CASSYEGASYEQYF. CDR3 nucleotides: TGTGCCAGCAGTTACGAGGGAGCCTCCTACGAGCAGTACTTC.

The chain recombines TRBV28 with TRBJ2-1; possible D gene TRBD2, 6 bases. CDR1 MDHEN and CDR2 SYDVKM come from the germline V gene. Trimming removed 4 bases at V and 9 bases at J, with 19 bases between. This CDR3 is 15 amino acids long. The CDR3 coding sequence is TGTGCCAGCAGTTGGTCCAATCACGGGAGCGCTGAGCAGTTCTTC. This translates into CASSWSNHGSAEQFF.

This clonotype was recorded a few times. The V and J genes are TRBV28 and TRBJ1-6; D unresolved. Deletions cut 7 bases from V and 2 bases from J, with 15 bases between. The length of the CDR3 is 16 residues. Germline lookup yields CDR1 MDHEN and CDR2 SYDVKM. The CDR3 DNA follows: TGTGCCAGCAAGCGAGTTCAGGTCGCCTATAATTCACCCCTCCACTTT. As protein: CASKRVQVAYNSPLHF.